The rows below give T cell receptor beta chains drawn from one sample of a study of blood T cell repertoires in COVID-19. The data were produced by immunoSEQ multiplex PCR, yet TCRdb's version contains in-frame clones alone and is incomplete. The table has tens of thousands of clones, about 85% seen once. Material: peripheral blood. Receptors were obtained from a woman in her forties or fifties with active or convalescent COVID-19. Each CDR3 is given with its conserved first and last residue.

v_call cdr3_aa
TRBV25-1 CASSPAGSTDTQYF
TRBV19 CASSIHGYEQYF
TRBV7-3 CASSPTGADGYTF
TRBV19 CASSFGLAALQETQYF
TRBV2 CASSGTSGAGELFF
TRBV4-2 CASSQANGAEAFF
TRBV6-5 CASSYSGQEYGYTF
TRBV2 CASRVASGGNPYEQYF
TRBV6-2/TRBV6-3 CASSLLGNTEAFF
TRBV15 CATSRVSDRGSYEQYF
TRBV18 CASSRDWLNTEAFF
TRBV3-1/TRBV3-2 CASSLAWGDNEQFF
TRBV19 CASTSDRSNQPQHF
TRBV14 CASSQDRTGGSEQYF
TRBV18 CASSPRTLGSNQPQHF
TRBV11-3 CASSLGGLGRTEAFF
TRBV5-1 CASSLRGRALTDTQYF
TRBV27 CASTDGLSGANVLTF
TRBV28 CASRTSNSPLHF
TRBV11-1 CASSEMTVNTEAFF
TRBV28 CATDRGPRGYGYTF
TRBV12-5 CASGLVFGTGDEKLFF
TRBV29-1 CSASSQGDSNQPQHF
TRBV23-1 CASSQSNRREVTGELFF
TRBV3-1/TRBV3-2 CASSQQTAGYTF
TRBV11-2 CASSLDRGLMTNTGELFF
TRBV21-1 CASSKEGTGGIFWYNEQFF
TRBV9 CASSVGVGDSGYTF
TRBV12-3/TRBV12-4 CASRRGGNTEAFF
TRBV15 CATSRSPLEAETQYF
TRBV7-3 CASSLTAASGGLQETQYF
TRBV2 CASSIAGGIYEQYF
TRBV7-2 CASSLVDRVNEKLFF
TRBV7-2 CASSSQPGPNQPQHF
TRBV7-2 CASSFDRVEITEAFF
TRBV5-4 CASSLGGSYNEQFF
TRBV30 CALEVMNQPQHF
TRBV27 CASSPRQGGSEQFF
TRBV4-1 CASSQASVFYGYTF
TRBV5-4 CASSLAGVATNEKLFF
TRBV6-6 CASTSEREEAGELFF
TRBV19 CASSVQGPNNQPQHF
TRBV18 CASSTDYEQYF
TRBV19 CASTLGQGVIDTQYF
TRBV7-8 CASSPLTGSNQPQHF
TRBV14 CASSQVTGYIQYF
TRBV6-5 CASRILAGGYNEQFF
TRBV5-6 CASSLDRVGNQPQHF